Listed below are T cell receptor beta chains from one sample, sequenced in a study of cytotoxic CD8 clonotypes in ibrutinib-treated CLL. Assay: immunoSEQ multiplex PCR; the TCRdb copy retains only in-frame clones and omits some. The sample has under 300,000 clones; approximately 76% are singletons. Sequenced material: PBMCs, taken at disease progression, from a patient treated with ibrutinib. Receptors originate from a human donor with chronic lymphocytic leukemia. Each CDR3 is given with its conserved first and last residue. D genes are given only for firm matches. The size of a clone is reported for some rows only, either as once, few or many, or as a class for expanded clones.

clone size: -
D gene: -
J gene: TRBJ2-7
V gene: TRBV10-3
CDR3 DNA: TGTGCCATCCGGGACAAGGCCACCTACGAGCAGTACTTC
CDR3 protein: CAIRDKATYEQYF

clone size: -
D gene: -
J gene: TRBJ2-1
V gene: TRBV5-6
CDR3 DNA: TGTGCCAGCAGCCCGGGACTCCGGGACAATGAGCAGTTCTTC
CDR3 protein: CASSPGLRDNEQFF

clone size: -
D gene: -
J gene: TRBJ2-1
V gene: TRBV5-4
CDR3 DNA: TGTGCCAGCAGCTTCGGGAATGAGCAGTTCTTC
CDR3 protein: CASSFGNEQFF

clone size: once
D gene: TRBD1
J gene: TRBJ2-7
V gene: TRBV14
CDR3 DNA: TGTGCCAGCAGCCAAGTCCCCCTTCGACAGGGGGCCTACGAGCAGTACTTC
CDR3 protein: CASSQVPLRQGAYEQYF

clone size: once
D gene: TRBD1
J gene: TRBJ2-5
V gene: TRBV7-8
CDR3 DNA: TGTGCCAGCAGCTTAGTGGGGACAGGGCCCCAAGAGACCCAGTACTTC
CDR3 protein: CASSLVGTGPQETQYF

clone size: -
D gene: TRBD2
J gene: TRBJ2-5
V gene: TRBV10-3
CDR3 DNA: TGTGCCATCAGGACTAGCGGGAGTCAAGAGACCCAGTACTTC
CDR3 protein: CAIRTSGSQETQYF

clone size: -
D gene: TRBD2
J gene: TRBJ2-1
V gene: TRBV11-2
CDR3 DNA: TGTGCCAGCAGCTTAGAAGCGGGAGGAATCAATGAGCAGTTCTTC
CDR3 protein: CASSLEAGGINEQFF

clone size: few
D gene: TRBD1
J gene: TRBJ1-2
V gene: TRBV7-9
CDR3 DNA: TGTGCCAGCAGCCAGACAGGGGGCGGTGGCTACACCTTC
CDR3 protein: CASSQTGGGGYTF

clone size: once
D gene: -
J gene: TRBJ2-3
V gene: TRBV11-2
CDR3 DNA: TGTGCCAGCAGCCTCCCCCCTTTGGATACGCAGTATTTT
CDR3 protein: CASSLPPLDTQYF

clone size: -
D gene: TRBD1
J gene: TRBJ2-7
V gene: TRBV10-3
CDR3 DNA: TGTGCCACCGCAAGGACAGGGGGCCCCTACGAGCAGTACTTC
CDR3 protein: CATARTGGPYEQYF

clone size: -
D gene: -
J gene: TRBJ1-3
V gene: TRBV11-2
CDR3 DNA: TGTGCCAGCAGCCCCGGACAGATCTCTGGAAACACCATATATTTT
CDR3 protein: CASSPGQISGNTIYF

clone size: -
D gene: -
J gene: TRBJ1-4
V gene: TRBV11-2
CDR3 DNA: TGTGCCAGCAACCCCGGGCCAGGGAATGAAAAACTGTTTTTT
CDR3 protein: CASNPGPGNEKLFF

clone size: -
D gene: -
J gene: TRBJ2-3
V gene: TRBV5-4
CDR3 DNA: TGTGCCAGCAGCTTTTTGCGGTCCACAGATACGCAGTATTTT
CDR3 protein: CASSFLRSTDTQYF

clone size: -
D gene: -
J gene: TRBJ2-7
V gene: TRBV5-1
CDR3 DNA: TGCGCCAGCAGCTTCCGAGAGTTGGGGGTCGAGCAGTACTTC
CDR3 protein: CASSFRELGVEQYF

clone size: once
D gene: -
J gene: TRBJ1-1
V gene: TRBV9
CDR3 DNA: TGTGCCAGCAGCGTAGTACCAGAGAACACTGAAGCTTTCTTT
CDR3 protein: CASSVVPENTEAFF

clone size: many
D gene: -
J gene: TRBJ1-2
V gene: TRBV7-9
CDR3 DNA: TGTGCCAGCAGCTTAGACCCGCTCTATGGCTACACCTTC
CDR3 protein: CASSLDPLYGYTF

clone size: -
D gene: TRBD1
J gene: TRBJ2-2
V gene: TRBV7-9
CDR3 DNA: TGTGCCAGCAGCCCGTTACAGGGGCCGAACACCGGGGAGCTGTTTTTT
CDR3 protein: CASSPLQGPNTGELFF

clone size: -
D gene: TRBD1
J gene: TRBJ2-7
V gene: TRBV5-6
CDR3 DNA: TGTGCCAGCAGCCCAGGACAGGGGCCCTACGAGCAGTACTTC
CDR3 protein: CASSPGQGPYEQYF

clone size: -
D gene: -
J gene: TRBJ1-1
V gene: TRBV12-5
CDR3 DNA: TGTGCTAGTGGTTTAGGGCAGAGCACTGAAGCTTTCTTT
CDR3 protein: CASGLGQSTEAFF

clone size: -
D gene: -
J gene: TRBJ1-4
V gene: TRBV4-3
CDR3 DNA: TGCGCCAGCAGCCAAGATCGGCAGGGTGAAAAACTGTTTTTT
CDR3 protein: CASSQDRQGEKLFF

clone size: few
D gene: -
J gene: TRBJ2-7
V gene: TRBV6-1
CDR3 DNA: TGTGCCAGCAGGGTCTCCTACGAGCAGTACTTC
CDR3 protein: CASRVSYEQYF

clone size: -
D gene: TRBD2
J gene: TRBJ2-3
V gene: TRBV2
CDR3 DNA: TGTGCCAGCACTCCAAGCGGGGGGGGGACAGATACGCAGTATTTT
CDR3 protein: CASTPSGGGTDTQYF

clone size: -
D gene: -
J gene: TRBJ1-1
V gene: TRBV6-1
CDR3 DNA: TGTGCCAGCAGTGAATCCAAGGGAACAGCTTTCTTT
CDR3 protein: CASSESKGTAFF

clone size: -
D gene: TRBD1
J gene: TRBJ2-6
V gene: TRBV27
CDR3 DNA: TGTGCCAGCAGTTACAGGGGAACTGGGGCCAACGTCCTGACTTTC
CDR3 protein: CASSYRGTGANVLTF

clone size: -
D gene: -
J gene: TRBJ1-2
V gene: TRBV12-5
CDR3 DNA: TGTGCTAGTGGTTTGAGGGCCGTTAACTATGGCTACACCTTC
CDR3 protein: CASGLRAVNYGYTF

clone size: -
D gene: -
J gene: TRBJ1-2
V gene: TRBV5-1
CDR3 DNA: TGCGCCAGCGCTTCGGGAGGTAACTATGGCTACACCTTC
CDR3 protein: CASASGGNYGYTF

clone size: -
D gene: -
J gene: TRBJ2-7
V gene: TRBV4-1
CDR3 DNA: TGCGCCAGCAGCCCGACGGACGCGTGGGGCGAGCAGTACTTC
CDR3 protein: CASSPTDAWGEQYF

clone size: -
D gene: -
J gene: TRBJ1-2
V gene: TRBV29-1
CDR3 DNA: TGCAGCGTTGAAGAAATGGACCGAAACTATGGCTACACCTTC
CDR3 protein: CSVEEMDRNYGYTF

clone size: -
D gene: -
J gene: TRBJ1-1
V gene: TRBV29-1
CDR3 DNA: TGCAGCGTTGAAAAGGCGACACCCCGAGAGACTTTCTTT
CDR3 protein: CSVEKATPRETFF

clone size: -
D gene: -
J gene: TRBJ2-5
V gene: TRBV4-1
CDR3 DNA: TGCGCCAGCAGCCAAGATAGCCTACGAGAGACCCAGTACTTC
CDR3 protein: CASSQDSLRETQYF

clone size: -
D gene: -
J gene: TRBJ2-7
V gene: TRBV5-1
CDR3 DNA: TGCGCCAGCAGCTTAGGGGGAGTTTCCTACGAGCAGTACTTC
CDR3 protein: CASSLGGVSYEQYF

clone size: once
D gene: TRBD1
J gene: TRBJ2-7
V gene: TRBV4-1
CDR3 DNA: TGCGCCAGCAGCCAAGGGGCTCCGGGACAGGGGGTCGCCTACGAGCAGTACTTC
CDR3 protein: CASSQGAPGQGVAYEQYF

clone size: once
D gene: -
J gene: TRBJ1-5
V gene: TRBV19
CDR3 DNA: TGTGCCAGTAGCTTTCCAGGGGTAGAAGGTCAGCCCCAGCATTTT
CDR3 protein: CASSFPGVEGQPQHF

clone size: -
D gene: -
J gene: TRBJ2-5
V gene: TRBV27
CDR3 DNA: TGTGCCAGCAGTTTAGGTCCCCGGGGGCAGACTCCTCAAGAGACCCAGTACTTC
CDR3 protein: CASSLGPRGQTPQETQYF

clone size: -
D gene: -
J gene: TRBJ2-1
V gene: TRBV15
CDR3 DNA: TGTGCCACCAGCAGTCCCCTCCTAGCGTCCTCCTACAATGAGCAGTTCTTC
CDR3 protein: CATSSPLLASSYNEQFF

clone size: -
D gene: -
J gene: TRBJ2-7
V gene: TRBV5-6
CDR3 DNA: TGTGCCAGCAGCTCCTCGGGACCTCTCTACGAGCAGTACTTC
CDR3 protein: CASSSSGPLYEQYF

clone size: -
D gene: TRBD1
J gene: TRBJ2-1
V gene: TRBV6-5
CDR3 DNA: TGTGCCAGCAGGAGGGACAGGGCCCTCAATGAGCAGTTCTTC
CDR3 protein: CASRRDRALNEQFF

clone size: -
D gene: -
J gene: TRBJ1-3
V gene: TRBV5-1
CDR3 DNA: TGCGCCAGCAGCTTGGTCACAGGCGGCCTCTCTGGAAACACCATATATTTT
CDR3 protein: CASSLVTGGLSGNTIYF

clone size: -
D gene: -
J gene: TRBJ2-3
V gene: TRBV4-3
CDR3 DNA: TGCGCCAGCAGCCCGAGACAGGTTGGGACAGATACGCAGTATTTT
CDR3 protein: CASSPRQVGTDTQYF

clone size: -
D gene: -
J gene: TRBJ1-5
V gene: TRBV11-2
CDR3 DNA: TGTGCCAGCAGCGCCGGGACACTAAGCAATCAGCCCCAGCATTTT
CDR3 protein: CASSAGTLSNQPQHF

clone size: -
D gene: -
J gene: TRBJ2-2
V gene: TRBV29-1
CDR3 DNA: TGCAGCGTTGCCGGGACGCCCTCGAACACCGGGGAGCTGTTTTTT
CDR3 protein: CSVAGTPSNTGELFF

clone size: few
D gene: -
J gene: TRBJ1-2
V gene: TRBV29-1
CDR3 DNA: TGCAGCGTTGCAGAGGGAGTTGGCTACACCTTC
CDR3 protein: CSVAEGVGYTF